This T cell receptor (beta chain) appears in the sequencing data of a study of T-cell reconstitution after alpha-beta-depleted transplantation in children. Study results and caveats: The study traced high day-60 TCRbeta diversity in some patients to surviving recipient T cells and thymic progenitors.

A library of TCRbeta sequences, prepared with unique molecular identifiers, was generated. Using its own MiXCR run on the PCR reads, TCRdb lists one record per CDR3 protein. Among approximately 630,000 distinct CDR3 sequences listed, around 12% were seen once. With respect to this clonotype: The antigen is not known.

There are 16 residues in the CDR3. The V end lost 4 bases, the J end lost 5 bases, and 19 bases lay between the germline ends. Germline CDR1 is LGHNA and CDR2 is YNFKEQ. The starting material was PBMCs, obtained before TCRalphabeta/CD19-depleted stem cell transplant. The J gene is TRBJ2-3, the V gene TRBV4-2; D possibly uses TRBD1 or TRBD2 (5 bases each). The sequence was obtained from a girl aged 2-10 years with congenital amegakaryocytic thrombocytopenia, due to receive a stem cell transplant. DNA of the CDR3: TGTGCCAGCAGCCCCGGGTGGGGGTCCAAGGGAGATACGCAGTATTTT. This encodes CASSPGWGSKGDTQYF.